This T cell receptor (beta chain) was documented in a study of OX40 agonist ivuxolimab in advanced cancers. Libraries were prepared by immunoSEQ multiplex PCR; TCRdb keeps only in-frame clonotypes and omits some of them. The sample lists about 99,000 clones; about 96% were seen once. Concerning this clone: Its cognate antigen is unknown.

Study results and limitations: Researchers did not establish what antigens the expanded peripheral T cells target. CD4+ and CD8+ blood T cells expanded clonally by week 6 at 0.1 to 3.0 mg/kg.

This TCR came from an adult with an advanced solid tumor such as melanoma, head and neck, liver or kidney cancer. The sample was CD4+ or CD8+ T cells sorted from blood, taken in a trial of the OX40 agonist ivuxolimab.

Written as DNA, the CDR3 is TGCGCCAGCAGCCAAGAATCCTTGGGCCCAGCTTTCTTT. This sequence encodes CASSQESLGPAFF. V usage is TRBV4-3 and J usage is TRBJ1-1; D is uncertain. The CDR3 spans 13 residues. V was cut by 0 bases and J by 10 bases, with 12 bases left in between. Germline assignment: CDR1 LGHNA and CDR2 YSLEER.